The clone carrying this T cell receptor (beta chain) was detected a few times. Its antigen is unknown. This sample was taken from a study of Graves' ophthalmopathy and Graves' hyperthyroidism. About the research overall: Peripheral blood was collected at initial diagnosis, before any treatment.

General study findings and limits: Most thyroid clonotypes expanded beyond 0.001 frequency were also found in blood. Ophthalmopathy progression prediction by the model yielded a sensitivity of 70.59% and a specificity of 72.22%.

Patients were left out if they had other autoimmune diseases, uncontrolled infections, pregnancy or lactation. As the template, RNA transcripts were used to amplify TCR beta CDR3 regions. RT-PCR in the first round used HTBI primers; a second-round multiplex PCR followed. Each CDR3 protein is one row after TCRdb ran MiXCR on the multiplex PCR reads. The sample consists of over 650,000 distinct CDR3 sequences, about two fifths of them appearing once. This CDR3 has 12 residues. Per the germline V gene, CDR1 is DFQATT and CDR2 is SNEGSKA (reference sequence). With 5 bases removed from V and 5 bases from J, the gap between germline ends came to 9 bases.

This chain links TRBV20-1 with TRBJ1-4; possible D gene TRBD1, 5 bases. Sequenced input: peripheral blood. The clonotype was recovered from an adult man with Graves' ophthalmopathy. The CDR3 reads CSAYRQNEKLFF. In DNA, the CDR3 is TGCAGTGCTTACCGACAGAATGAAAAACTGTTTTTT.